The clone carrying this T cell receptor beta chain was recorded a few times. Its target is unknown. MiXCR, run by TCRdb on the RT-PCR reads, gives a single entry per CDR3 protein. The sample shows around 190,000 distinct CDR3 sequences, about a tenth of them seen only once. The sample is drawn from a study of response to subunit inactivated influenza vaccine. The study's findings and limits: Every seasonal influenza vaccination brings in few new T cells, the authors suggested.

This CDR3 spans 13 amino acids. Germline V gene data show CDR1 as SNHLY and CDR2 as FYNNEI. Trimming took off 6 bases at V and 5 bases at J, with 13 bases between the two ends. The chain uses TRBV2 and TRBJ1-2; perhaps TRBD1 as D (6 bases). The sequences come from non-naive T cells sorted from PBMCs, collected on the day of vaccination. This TCR was recovered from a man between 50 and 59 years old who received an inactivated influenza vaccine. The CDR3 DNA reads TGTGCCAGCAGGGGAACAGGGAGTTATGGCTACACCTTC. This codes for CASRGTGSYGYTF.